Listed here are 25 T cell receptor beta chains from one sample, sequenced in a study of T cell responses to AZD1222 COVID-19 vaccine (dated by TCRdb to 2020 to 2023). What this sample's time point label stands for: baseline before first vaccination. Library preparation used the immunoSEQ multiplex PCR assay. Imported from immuneACCESS, the table was reduced by TCRdb to in-frame sequences with V and J called. These copies leave out some clones; in studies compared against another copy, an unresolved V gene accounts for under half, and the cause of the remainder is not known. The sample table records more than 90,000 clones; 86% of these occur just once. Together, the top ten hold 1.4% of the sample. The sample here was peripheral blood, taken on day 0 of AZD1222 vaccination. All receptors derive from an adult in good health.

The chain links TRBV2 to TRBJ1-1; tentative D call: TRBD1 (5 bases). The length of the CDR3 is 17 residues. Trimming left V 6 bases short and J 2 bases short, with 22 bases between. Germline V gives CDR1 SNHLY, CDR2 FYNNEI. CDR3 coding DNA: TGTGCCAGCAGGGGGTCTTCCGGGACGCATTATAACACTGAAGCTTTCTTT. Its protein is CASRGSSGTHYNTEAFF.

The V call is TRBV6-5, the J call TRBJ1-5; tentatively, D is TRBD1 (6 bases). CDR3 length: 12 amino acids. In germline, CDR1 is MNHEY, CDR2 SVGAGI. With 10 bases removed from V and 5 bases from J, the gap between germline ends came to 12 bases. The CDR3 coding sequence is TGTGCCACTGATACAGGGTATCAGCCCCAGCATTTT. Amino acids: CATDTGYQPQHF.

In DNA form, the CDR3 reads TGTGCCAGCAGCTTGAGACGAGTGGGCGGGGAGCTGTTTTTT. Its translation: CASSLRRVGGELFF. The rearrangement joins TRBV5-4 to TRBJ2-2; D not certain. The CDR3 has 14 residues. Trimming cost V 1 base and J 7 bases, with 11 bases left between them. The germline V gene encodes CDR1 SGHNT and CDR2 YYREEE (reference sequence).

This clone has a single count. This sequence joins TRBV7-9 and TRBJ2-2; D is perhaps TRBD1 or TRBD2 (5 bases each). This CDR3 contains 16 residues. Trimming removed 3 bases from V and 6 bases from J, with 17 bases in between. The germline V gene encodes CDR1 SEHNR and CDR2 FQNEAQ (reference sequence). Here the CDR3 DNA reads TGTGCCAGCAGCTTGAGGGCCGGACAAACCCCCGGGGAGCTGTTTTTT. It yields the protein CASSLRAGQTPGELFF. The variable domain in full, completed from reference TRBV7-9 and TRBJ2-2, reads DTGVSQNPRHKITKRGQNVTFRCDPISEHNRLYWYRQTLGQGPEFLTYFQNEAQLEKSRLLSDRFSAERPKGSFSTLEIQRTEQGDSAMYLCASSLRAGQTPGELFFGEGSRLTVL.

This chain connects TRBV21-1 to TRBJ2-5; the DNA was not used to check the table's D call, TRBD1. TRBV21-1 is a pseudogene. This CDR3 contains 16 residues. CDR3 loop: CASSSVYRGHQETQYF. The CDR3, as DNA: TGTGCCAGCAGCAGTGTGTACAGGGGACACCAAGAGACCCAGTACTTC.

V gene TRBV7-2 combines with J gene TRBJ1-4; D call uncertain. V lost 2 bases and J lost 0, with 10 bases in between. Germline lookup yields CDR1 SGHTA and CDR2 FQGNSA. This CDR3 is built from 16 residues. DNA of the CDR3: TGTGCCAGCAGCTTATGGGCCCCTGCAACTAATGAAAAACTGTTTTTT. This codes for CASSLWAPATNEKLFF.

The gene calls are TRBV6-2 or TRBV6-3 and TRBJ2-7, with 8 positions matching TRBD2. This CDR3 has 11 amino acids. Trimming cost V 6 bases and J 9 bases; bases outside gene matches: 4. Germline lookup yields CDR1 MNHEY and CDR2 SVGEGT. CDR3 in DNA: TGTGCCAGCAGCGGGGGGGCGATGCAGTACTTC. Amino acid sequence: CASSGGAMQYF.

The chain links TRBV30 to TRBJ2-7, with D perhaps given as TRBD1 or TRBD2 (6 bases each). V dropped 3 bases and J dropped 2 bases, with 17 bases sitting between them. Germline V gives CDR1 GTSNPN, CDR2 SVGIG (reference sequence). This CDR3 is built from 15 residues. As DNA, the CDR3 is TGTGCCTGGAGCGACAGGCGAGGCGGGACCTACGAGCAGTACTTC. This gives the protein CAWSDRRGGTYEQYF.

V and J are TRBV5-6 and TRBJ2-7; 10 positions agree with TRBD2. This CDR3 spans 17 amino acids. CDR1 SGHDT and CDR2 YYEEEE come from the germline V gene. The junction had 11 bases not matched to a gene; V was cut back by 2 bases and J by 3 bases. Written as DNA, the CDR3 is TGTGCCAGCAGCTTAACTCCTAGCGGGAGTCCAGACTACGAGCAGTACTTC. Its protein product is CASSLTPSGSPDYEQYF.

The chain uses TRBV5-6 and TRBJ1-1, with D perhaps TRBD1 (5 bases). Germline V lookup: CDR1 SGHDT, CDR2 YYEEEE. The CDR3 has 13 amino acids. V was cut by 4 bases and J by 4 bases, with 11 bases left in between. This chain's CDR3 is CASSQRGGTEAFF. Here the CDR3 DNA reads TGTGCCAGCAGCCAAAGGGGAGGCACTGAAGCTTTCTTT.

The chain has TRBV28 and TRBJ2-5, with a weak D call TRBD2 (6 bases). The ends were cut back, 3 bases at V and 5 bases at J, with 13 bases in the middle. This CDR3 has 14 amino acids. Germline values: CDR1 MDHEN, CDR2 SYDVKM. The CDR3 is CASSLGWAGETQYF. The CDR3 nucleotides are TGTGCCAGCAGTTTGGGGTGGGCGGGGGAGACCCAGTACTTC.

The CDR3 DNA reads TGTGCCAGCAGTGAAGCTTCGTGGCCAGCCTTGTATGGCTACACCTTC. Amino acids: CASSEASWPALYGYTF. This chain connects TRBV2 to TRBJ1-2; D ambiguous. Germline CDR1 SNHLY, CDR2 FYNNEI. This CDR3 contains 16 residues. V lost 0 bases and J 5 bases, leaving 16 bases between the germline ends. The entire variable domain, with the rest obtained from reference TRBV2 and TRBJ1-2, is as follows: EPEVTQTPSHQVTQMGQEVILRCVPISNHLYFYWYRQILGQKVEFLVSFYNNEISEKSEIFDDQFSVERPDGSNFTLKIRSTKLEDSAMYFCASSEASWPALYGYTFGSGTRLTVV.

This chain connects TRBV28 to TRBJ1-5; 9 nucleotides align to TRBD1. The CDR3 loop spans 15 amino acids. Germline assignment: CDR1 MDHEN and CDR2 SYDVKM. Trimming at V came to 6 bases and at J to 7 bases, leaving 10 bases not matched to a gene. For the CDR3, the DNA is TGTGCCAGCAGGAGCACGGGACAGGGACGCCAGCCCCAGCATTTT. This codes for CASRSTGQGRQPQHF.

The V and J genes are TRBV6-9 and TRBJ1-5; 10 nucleotides align to TRBD1. Germline V CDR1 and CDR2: MNHGY, SVAAGI. The V and J ends lost 6 bases and 0 bases, in that order; junction bases with no gene match: 5. The CDR3 extends over 16 amino acids. The CDR3 sequence: CASRDGTGDSNQPQHF. The CDR3 DNA is TGTGCCAGCAGGGATGGGACAGGGGATAGCAATCAGCCCCAGCATTTT.

As DNA, the CDR3 is TGTGCTAGTGGTTTCTCGACCCCCAGGGGGCGAACAGTAGGCTACACCTTC. This encodes CASGFSTPRGRTVGYTF. The V and J genes are TRBV12-5 and TRBJ1-2, with 8 nucleotides matching TRBD1. The V gene end was trimmed by 3 bases and the J gene end by 8 bases; junction bases not matched to a gene: 17. The CDR3 is 17 residues long. Per the germline V gene, CDR1 is LGHNT and CDR2 is FRNRAP.

The chain has TRBV6-5 and TRBJ1-1; D is perhaps TRBD1 (5 bases). Germline V gene data show CDR1 as MNHEY and CDR2 as SVGAGI. There are 13 residues in the CDR3. V shed 6 bases and J shed 8 bases, with 16 bases lying between them. This CDR3 is CASSSSGNREAFF. In nucleotides, the CDR3 is TGTGCCAGCAGCTCATCGGGTAACAGGGAAGCTTTCTTT.

This clone appeared once. The chain uses TRBV7-9 and TRBJ2-7; tentatively, D is TRBD1 or TRBD2 (5 bases each). This CDR3 is 14 amino acids long. The V end was cut by 3 bases, the J end by 5 bases, with 14 bases between. CDR1 and CDR2 from the germline V gene are SEHNR and FQNEAQ (reference sequence). This CDR3 is CASSLGRSSNEQYF. The CDR3 nucleotides read TGTGCCAGCAGCTTGGGACGTTCATCCAACGAGCAGTACTTC.

V is TRBV4-2 and J is TRBJ2-3; weak D call: TRBD2 (6 bases). Germline V gene sequence: CDR1 LGHNA, CDR2 YNFKEQ. Trimming removed 0 bases at V and 5 bases at J, with 18 bases between. The CDR3 is 17 residues long. The CDR3 is CASSQDLTGVPKDTQYF. The DNA for the CDR3 is TGTGCCAGCAGCCAAGATTTGACGGGGGTACCTAAAGATACGCAGTATTTT.

V usage is TRBV4-3 and J usage is TRBJ2-1; 13 nucleotides align to TRBD2. This CDR3 contains 17 residues. Germline V gives CDR1 LGHNA, CDR2 YSLEER. Germline trimming cut 3 bases from V and 7 bases from J; bases unmatched to any gene: 9. CDR3 region: CASSHSRTSGSRNEQFF. Written as DNA, the CDR3 is TGCGCCAGCAGCCATTCTAGGACTAGCGGGAGTCGGAATGAGCAGTTCTTC.

The chain recombines TRBV15 with TRBJ2-5; tentative D call: TRBD1 (7 bases). The CDR3 consists of 17 residues. The V end was cut by 0 bases, the J end by 5 bases, with 19 bases between. Germline lookup yields CDR1 LNHNV and CDR2 YYDKDF (reference sequence). The CDR3 reads CATSRDLEGARMETQYF. CDR3 nucleotides: TGTGCCACCAGCAGAGATCTGGAGGGGGCGAGAATGGAGACCCAGTACTTC.

CDR3 sequence (DNA): TGTGCCTGGAGGCATACAGGGGGCTTACGGGGCTACACCTTC. Translating it yields CAWRHTGGLRGYTF. This sequence joins TRBV30 and TRBJ1-2; 9 bases align to TRBD1. Germline CDR1 GTSNPN, CDR2 SVGIG (reference sequence). The CDR3 is 14 amino acids. V gave up 3 bases and J gave up 8 bases; unmatched junction bases: 10.

This chain connects TRBV6-5 to TRBJ2-1; 10 positions match TRBD2. V lost 2 bases, J lost 9 bases, and 7 bases stayed unmatched. Looked up from germline, CDR1 is MNHEY and CDR2 is SVGAGI. The CDR3 is 15 residues long. CDR3 in DNA: TGTGCCAGCAGTTACAACAGCGGGAGGGCGGGTGAGCAGTTCTTC. This sequence encodes CASSYNSGRAGEQFF.

This clone appeared once. The chain combines TRBV28 with TRBJ2-7; no clear D. V was cut by 4 bases and J by 2 bases, with 9 bases left in between. This CDR3 has 13 amino acids. The V gene's germline CDR1 is MDHEN and CDR2 SYDVKM. CDR3 residues: CASSSRFPYEQYF. The CDR3 DNA sequence: TGTGCCAGCAGTTCCCGGTTCCCCTACGAGCAGTACTTC.

The chain links TRBV28 to TRBJ1-6, with D unresolved. The CDR3 contains 15 residues. In germline, CDR1 is MDHEN, CDR2 SYDVKM. V lost 6 bases and J 9 bases, leaving 18 bases between the germline ends. As DNA, the CDR3 is TGTGCCAGCAGCTCCCGACTCCTCCGCGGTTCACCCCTCCACTTT. Amino acids: CASSSRLLRGSPLHF.

The chain recombines TRBV21-1 with TRBJ2-7; the D call of TRBD2 is as the table states it, not checked on the DNA. TRBV21-1 is a documented pseudogene. This CDR3 region has 19 residues. Written as DNA, the CDR3 is TGTGCCAGCAGCCCCGCTAAACAAGGGATCAGCGGGGACCTCTACGAGCAGTACTTC. Its translation is CASSPAKQGISGDLYEQYF.